Listed below are T cell receptor beta chains from one sample, sequenced in a study of blood T cell repertoires in COVID-19. Generated by immunoSEQ multiplex PCR, the TCRdb table keeps only in-frame clones and is missing some. The profile covers more than 100,000 clones, with 86% appearing a single time and roughly 4.7% taken by the ten largest. The sequenced sample was peripheral blood. The receptors originated from a man between 40 and 49 years old with acute or convalescent COVID-19. Both conserved end residues are part of each CDR3. The order of the fields is CDR3 DNA, CDR3 protein, J gene, V gene, clone size, D gene. A D gene is named only where the DNA matches it firmly. The size entry is marked missing in some rows and otherwise reads once, few, many or a size class.

TGCAGTGCTAGATCGGTAAACGAGCAGTACTTC CSARSVNEQYF TRBJ2-7 TRBV20-1 . .
TGTGCCTGGTGGCTTGGTTACAATGAGCAGTTCTTC CAWWLGYNEQFF TRBJ2-1 TRBV30 . .
TGTGCCAGCAGTTTAGCGCCTTATTCCTACGAGCAGTACTTC CASSLAPYSYEQYF TRBJ2-7 TRBV27 few .
TGCAGTGCTAGTTTTAGCGGGAGGGCCCTCGGCGGGGAGCTGTTTTTT CSASFSGRALGGELFF TRBJ2-2 TRBV20-1 . TRBD2
TGTGCCAGCAGTGAGGGGGACACTGGGTACTATGGCTACACCTTC CASSEGDTGYYGYTF TRBJ1-2 TRBV2 . .
TGTGCCAGTAGGCGGAATCGGGGAGATGAAGCTTTCTTT CASRRNRGDEAFF TRBJ1-1 TRBV19 . .
TGTGCCAGCAGCTTGGAGGGCGGGGGGGGTCCAGATACGCAGTATTTT CASSLEGGGGPDTQYF TRBJ2-3 TRBV5-4 . TRBD2
TGTGCCAGCAGCTCTTCAGGGGCCTCTGGAAACACCATATATTTT CASSSSGASGNTIYF TRBJ1-3 TRBV5-6 once .
TGTGCCATCAGTGAGCCGAGAATCTCCCGGGACAGGGGAGCTGAAGCTTTCTTT CAISEPRISRDRGAEAFF TRBJ1-1 TRBV10-3 once TRBD1
TGTGCCAGCAGTGAAGGGGGAGGGGGAACCTACGAGCAGTACTTC CASSEGGGGTYEQYF TRBJ2-7 TRBV2 . .
TGTGCCAGCAGTTTGAGCCTACCTCCTCTTTATGGCTACACCTTC CASSLSLPPLYGYTF TRBJ1-2 TRBV27 . .
TGCAGCGTTGGACAGGGCCAAGAGCAGCCCCAGCATTTT CSVGQGQEQPQHF TRBJ1-5 TRBV29-1 . TRBD1
TGTGCCAGCGCGGTGAGCTCTGGAAACACCATATATTTT CASAVSSGNTIYF TRBJ1-3 TRBV6-5 . .
TGTGCCAGCAGCTTGTCGTATTCGTACGAGCAGTACTTC CASSLSYSYEQYF TRBJ2-7 TRBV7-7 . .
TGTGCCAGCAGCCAGAGAGCGGGACCGAACACCGGGGAGCTGTTTTTT CASSQRAGPNTGELFF TRBJ2-2 TRBV11-2 few TRBD2
TGTGCCAGCAGCTTAGCAGCGGGCAGAATTGGATCACCCCTCCACTTT CASSLAAGRIGSPLHF TRBJ1-6 TRBV7-2 once .
TGCGCCAGCACCAAACAGGGGCTCGTCGCTGGAAACACCATATATTTT CASTKQGLVAGNTIYF TRBJ1-3 TRBV5-1 . TRBD1
TGTGCCAGCAGCTTCTACAGGGGGCGTACCGGGGAGCTGTTTTTT CASSFYRGRTGELFF TRBJ2-2 TRBV7-9 . TRBD1
TGTGCCAGCAGCCAAGACAGGATCCTAAGCTATGGCTACACCTTC CASSQDRILSYGYTF TRBJ1-2 TRBV3-1/TRBV3-2 once .
TGTGCCAGCAGCTCCTCACAGCTGTCGAACACTGAAGCTTTCTTT CASSSSQLSNTEAFF TRBJ1-1 TRBV7-9 . .
TGTGCCAGTAGTATAGTAGGAGGAGGGGCGGGCAATCAGCCCCAGCATTTT CASSIVGGGAGNQPQHF TRBJ1-5 TRBV19 . .
TGTGCCAGCAGCTACTCCGGGACGGGGGAGGGCTACACCTTC CASSYSGTGEGYTF TRBJ1-2 TRBV9 . .
TGTGCCAGCAGTTACGGGGGCCTTGAAGCTTTCTTT CASSYGGLEAFF TRBJ1-1 TRBV6-2/TRBV6-3 . .
TGTGCCAGCAGTTACGGAGCCTATGGCTACACCTTC CASSYGAYGYTF TRBJ1-2 TRBV6-2/TRBV6-3 . .
TGTGCCAGCAGTGGACAGGGGGCGCTAACCCCTGGGGCCAACGTCCTGACTTTC CASSGQGALTPGANVLTF TRBJ2-6 TRBV6-1 . TRBD1
TGTGCCACAACGACAGGGCTTAACTCACCCCTCCACTTT CATTTGLNSPLHF TRBJ1-6 TRBV14 . TRBD1
TGTGCCACCAGCAGAGGAGGCCAAGAGACCCAGTACTTC CATSRGGQETQYF TRBJ2-5 TRBV15 . .
TGTGCCTGGAGACGTACTCCGAACACCGGGGAGCTGTTTTTT CAWRRTPNTGELFF TRBJ2-2 TRBV30 few .
TGTGCCAGTAGTAGGACTAGCGGGGGCCCTTCGAACACCGGGGAGCTGTTTTTT CASSRTSGGPSNTGELFF TRBJ2-2 TRBV19 . TRBD2
TGTGCCAGCAGCTTAACAGGGGGCGAGACCCAGTACTTC CASSLTGGETQYF TRBJ2-5 TRBV7-2 . TRBD1
TGTGCCAGCAGCCCCCAACAGGCCTCTGGAGGAAACACCATATATTTT CASSPQQASGGNTIYF TRBJ1-3 TRBV7-2 . .
TGTGCCAGCAGCTTTGGTTACAGGGGGTTCTCTGGAAACACCATATATTTT CASSFGYRGFSGNTIYF TRBJ1-3 TRBV7-6 once TRBD1
TGTGCCAGCAGTCCCCTGGAGGGAGCCCTCCCAGGAGAGACCCAGTACTTC CASSPLEGALPGETQYF TRBJ2-5 TRBV27 . .
TGTGCCAGCAGACCTCTAGCGGGAGATTGGGAGAGGCAGTTCTTC CASRPLAGDWERQFF TRBJ2-1 TRBV6-6 once TRBD2
TGTGCCAGCAGTGAACAGGGACAGGCGGGCTACACCTTC CASSEQGQAGYTF TRBJ1-2 TRBV6-1 . TRBD1
TGTGCCAGCAGCGGGACAGGGATAATTCAGCCCCAGCATTTT CASSGTGIIQPQHF TRBJ1-5 TRBV28 . TRBD1
TGCGCCAGCAGCTTCGGGGGTCAGAATACAGATACGCAGTATTTT CASSFGGQNTDTQYF TRBJ2-3 TRBV5-1 . .
TGCGCCAGCAGCCCCGGACAGGGCTCGTCTGGAAACACCATATATTTT CASSPGQGSSGNTIYF TRBJ1-3 TRBV5-1 . TRBD1
TGCGCCAGCAGCCAAGAGTTGGGGGGGAACGAGCAGTTCTTC CASSQELGGNEQFF TRBJ2-1 TRBV4-1 . TRBD2
TGTGCCAGCAGTGAACAGCAGGGGAGTTGGAACGAGCAGTACTTC CASSEQQGSWNEQYF TRBJ2-7 TRBV6-1 . .
TGCAGTGCTAGTATCCTCTCTATCCCCTACGAGCAGTACTTC CSASILSIPYEQYF TRBJ2-7 TRBV20-1 . .
TGCAGCGTTAGGACAGGGGGATACGAGCAGTACTTC CSVRTGGYEQYF TRBJ2-7 TRBV29-1 . TRBD1
TGTGCCAGCAGCCCGAGTCAGGGGGACACCGGGGAGCTGTTTTTT CASSPSQGDTGELFF TRBJ2-2 TRBV7-8 . TRBD1
TGCGCCAGCAGCCAGGGACCGGGACAGGGGGAAGCTTTCTTT CASSQGPGQGEAFF TRBJ1-1 TRBV4-3 few TRBD1
TGTGCCAGCAGCTTATCCATCGCCGGTAGCGGGGCCCGGGCAGTGGAGCAGTACTTC CASSLSIAGSGARAVEQYF TRBJ2-7 TRBV7-2 . TRBD2
TGCAGCGTTGAAAGGGGGACGGCCTGGGATGAGCAGTTCTTC CSVERGTAWDEQFF TRBJ2-1 TRBV29-1 . .
TGCGCCAGCAGCCCGAGCGGGGGGCTCTTTTCCAATGAGCAGTTCTTC CASSPSGGLFSNEQFF TRBJ2-1 TRBV5-1 . TRBD2
TGTGCCAGCAGCTTTATACGGGACTCCTCCGTCGGCTACACCTTC CASSFIRDSSVGYTF TRBJ1-2 TRBV7-2 . .
TGTGCCTGGACGCCCCAGTTCGAAGCTTTCTTT CAWTPQFEAFF TRBJ1-1 TRBV30 . .